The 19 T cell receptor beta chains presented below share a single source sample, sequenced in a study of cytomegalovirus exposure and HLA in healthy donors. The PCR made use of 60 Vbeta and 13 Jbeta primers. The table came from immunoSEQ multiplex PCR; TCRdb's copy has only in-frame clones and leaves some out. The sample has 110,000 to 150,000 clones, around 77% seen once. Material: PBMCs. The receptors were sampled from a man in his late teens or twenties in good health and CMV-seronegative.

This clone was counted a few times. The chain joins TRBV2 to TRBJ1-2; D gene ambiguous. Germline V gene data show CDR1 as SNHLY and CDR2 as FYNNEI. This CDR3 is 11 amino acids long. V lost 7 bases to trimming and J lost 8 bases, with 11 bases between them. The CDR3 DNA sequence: TGTGCCAGCATTAGTGCGGGAGGCTACACCTTC. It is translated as CASISAGGYTF.

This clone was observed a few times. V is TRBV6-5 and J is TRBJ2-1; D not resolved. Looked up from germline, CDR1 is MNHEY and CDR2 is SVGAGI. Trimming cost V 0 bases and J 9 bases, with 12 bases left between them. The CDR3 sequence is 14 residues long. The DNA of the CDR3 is TGTGCCAGCAGTTACTCCTTAGATAGTAGTGAGCAGTTCTTC. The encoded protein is CASSYSLDSSEQFF.

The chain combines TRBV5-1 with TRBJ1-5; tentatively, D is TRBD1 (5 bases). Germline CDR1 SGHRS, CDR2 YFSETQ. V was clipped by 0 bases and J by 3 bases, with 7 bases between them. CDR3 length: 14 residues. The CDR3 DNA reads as TGCGCCAGCAGCTTGGGGGGGGTCAATCAGCCCCAGCATTTT. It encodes CASSLGGVNQPQHF.

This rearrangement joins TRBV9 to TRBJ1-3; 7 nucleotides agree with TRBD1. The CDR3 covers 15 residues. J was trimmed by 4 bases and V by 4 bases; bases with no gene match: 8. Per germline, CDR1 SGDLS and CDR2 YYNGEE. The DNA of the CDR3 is TGTGCCAGCAGCCCAGACAGGGCGGGAGGAAACACCATATATTTT. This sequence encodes CASSPDRAGGNTIYF.

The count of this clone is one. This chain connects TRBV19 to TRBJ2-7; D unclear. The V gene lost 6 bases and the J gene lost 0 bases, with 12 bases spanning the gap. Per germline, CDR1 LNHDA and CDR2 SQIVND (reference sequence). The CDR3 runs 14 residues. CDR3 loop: CASSYQPGSYEQYF. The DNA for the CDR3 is TGTGCCAGTAGCTATCAGCCAGGCTCCTACGAGCAGTACTTC.

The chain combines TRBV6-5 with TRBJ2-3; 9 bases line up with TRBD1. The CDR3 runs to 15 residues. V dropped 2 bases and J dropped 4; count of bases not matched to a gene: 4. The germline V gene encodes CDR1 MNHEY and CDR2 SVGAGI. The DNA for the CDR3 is TGTGCCAGCAGTTACGGACAGGGGAGGGCAGATACGCAGTATTTT. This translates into CASSYGQGRADTQYF.

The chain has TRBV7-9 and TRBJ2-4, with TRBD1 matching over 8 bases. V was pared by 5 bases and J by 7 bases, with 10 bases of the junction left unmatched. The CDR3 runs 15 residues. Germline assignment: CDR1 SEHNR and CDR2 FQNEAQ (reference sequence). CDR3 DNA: TGTGCCAGCAGCCCCAACGGAAACAGGGGGAACATTCAGTACTTC. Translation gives CASSPNGNRGNIQYF.

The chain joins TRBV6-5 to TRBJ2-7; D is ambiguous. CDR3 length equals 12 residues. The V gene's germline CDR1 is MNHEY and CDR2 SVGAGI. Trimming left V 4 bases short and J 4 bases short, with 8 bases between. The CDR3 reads CASSSRSYEQYF. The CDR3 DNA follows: TGTGCCAGCAGTTCCCGGTCTTACGAGCAGTACTTC.

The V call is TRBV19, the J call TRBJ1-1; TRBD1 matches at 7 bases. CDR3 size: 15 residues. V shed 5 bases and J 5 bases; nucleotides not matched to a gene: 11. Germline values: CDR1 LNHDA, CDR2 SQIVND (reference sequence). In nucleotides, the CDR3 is TGTGCCAGTAGTGCGAAGACAGGGTGGGAAACTGAAGCTTTCTTT. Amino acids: CASSAKTGWETEAFF.

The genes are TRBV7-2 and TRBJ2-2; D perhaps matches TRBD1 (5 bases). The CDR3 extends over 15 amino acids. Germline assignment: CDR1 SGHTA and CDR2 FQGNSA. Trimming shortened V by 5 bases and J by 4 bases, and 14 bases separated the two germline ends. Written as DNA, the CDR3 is TGTGCCAGCAGCGTGTACATGGGGCTCACCGGGGAGCTGTTTTTT. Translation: CASSVYMGLTGELFF.

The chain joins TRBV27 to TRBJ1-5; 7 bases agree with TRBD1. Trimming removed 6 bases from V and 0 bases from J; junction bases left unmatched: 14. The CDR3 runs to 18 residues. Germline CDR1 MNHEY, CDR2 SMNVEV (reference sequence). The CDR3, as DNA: TGTGCCAGCAGGGCTCGCGGGACAGAGAATTATAGCAATCAGCCCCAGCATTTT. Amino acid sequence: CASRARGTENYSNQPQHF.

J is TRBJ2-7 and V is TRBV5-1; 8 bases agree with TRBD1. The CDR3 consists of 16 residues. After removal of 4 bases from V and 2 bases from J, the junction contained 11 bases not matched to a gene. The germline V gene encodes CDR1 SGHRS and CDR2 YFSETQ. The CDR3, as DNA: TGCGCCAGCAGCCCGCAGACAGGGGAGATAACCTACGAGCAGTACTTC. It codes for CASSPQTGEITYEQYF.

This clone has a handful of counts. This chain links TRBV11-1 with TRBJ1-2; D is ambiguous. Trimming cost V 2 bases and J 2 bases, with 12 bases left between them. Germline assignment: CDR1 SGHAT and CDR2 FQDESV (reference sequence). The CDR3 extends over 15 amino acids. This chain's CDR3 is CASSLSRATNYGYTF. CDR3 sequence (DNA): TGTGCCAGCAGCTTATCGAGAGCCACCAACTATGGCTACACCTTC.

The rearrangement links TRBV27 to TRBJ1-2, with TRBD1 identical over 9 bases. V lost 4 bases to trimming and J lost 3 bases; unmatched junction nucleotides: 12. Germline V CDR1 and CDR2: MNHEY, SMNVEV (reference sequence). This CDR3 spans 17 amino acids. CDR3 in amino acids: CASSYAPGQGLHYGYTF. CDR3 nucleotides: TGTGCCAGCAGTTACGCCCCGGGACAGGGCCTTCACTATGGCTACACCTTC.

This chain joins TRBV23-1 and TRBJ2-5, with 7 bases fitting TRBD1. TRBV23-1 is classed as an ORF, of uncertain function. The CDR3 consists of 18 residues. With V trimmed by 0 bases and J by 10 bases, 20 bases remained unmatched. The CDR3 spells CASSQSGVSTGGQGDQYF. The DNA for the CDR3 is TGCGCCAGCAGTCAATCGGGGGTGAGCACTGGGGGCCAGGGGGACCAGTACTTC.

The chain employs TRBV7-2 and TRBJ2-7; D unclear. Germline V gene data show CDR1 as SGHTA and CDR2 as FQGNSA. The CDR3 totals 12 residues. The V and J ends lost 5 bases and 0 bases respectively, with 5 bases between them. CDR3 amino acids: CASSAHSYEQYF. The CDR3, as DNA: TGTGCCAGCAGCGCACACTCCTACGAGCAGTACTTC. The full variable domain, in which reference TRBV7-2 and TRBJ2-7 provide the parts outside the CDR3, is GAGVSQSPSNKVTEKGKDVELRCDPISGHTALYWYRQSLGQGLEFLIYFQGNSAPDKSGLPSDRFSAERTGGSVSTLTIQRTQQEDSAVYLCASSAHSYEQYFGPGTRLTVT.

CDR3 nucleotide sequence: TGTGCCAGCATCTCGACAGGGTATCCATGGGAGACCCAGTACTTC. Its translation: CASISTGYPWETQYF. J is TRBJ2-5 and V is TRBV6-1; 7 bases are a match to TRBD1. This CDR3 is 15 amino acids long. Germline V gene sequence: CDR1 MNHNS, CDR2 SASEGT. Trimming at V came to 7 bases and at J to 5 bases, leaving 13 bases not matched to a gene.

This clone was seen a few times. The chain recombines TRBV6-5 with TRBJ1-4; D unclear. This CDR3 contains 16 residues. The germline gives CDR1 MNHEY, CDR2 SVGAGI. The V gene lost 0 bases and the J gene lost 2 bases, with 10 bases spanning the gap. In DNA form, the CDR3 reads TGTGCCAGCAGTTACTCTGGCCCATCCACTAATGAAAAACTGTTTTTT. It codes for CASSYSGPSTNEKLFF.

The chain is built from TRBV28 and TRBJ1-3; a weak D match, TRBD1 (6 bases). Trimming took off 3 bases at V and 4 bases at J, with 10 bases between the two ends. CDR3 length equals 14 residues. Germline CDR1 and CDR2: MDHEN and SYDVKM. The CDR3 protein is CASSLGGLGNTIYF. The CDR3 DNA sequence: TGTGCCAGCAGTTTGGGGGGGCTCGGAAACACCATATATTTT.